This T cell receptor (beta chain) was documented in a study of T cell responses to AZD1222 COVID-19 vaccine (dated by TCRdb to the early 2020s). Some background on the complete study: AZD1222 recipients whose second dose came at about 4 weeks and those whose second dose came at about 12 weeks were combined into one group, since spike-specific TCR depth and breadth did not differ between the two schedules. TCR sequencing was performed for about 250 trial participants, of whom roughly 200 were given two doses of AZD1222 and 26 were given two doses of MenACWY control vaccine. Trial participants were enrolled into age subgroups of 18-55, 56-69 and 70-plus years, which contained approximately 150, 28 and 58 TCR-sequenced participants, respectively.

Points the paper makes about the study in general: After two AZD1222 doses, both the breadth and the depth of spike-specific TCRs were significantly higher than at day 0 and than in MenACWY recipients. Because no samples from the day 14 peak response were available, repertoires could be characterized only after the peak T cell response. Reportedly, almost half of the unique spike-specific TCRs recognized epitopes lying outside the regions that are mutated in the B.1.351 and B.1.1.7 variants. Participants were mostly white British, with more females than males. The authors suggested clonal diversity may have been underestimated. CD4 TCRs associated with the vaccine covered the entire spike protein, and the dominant responses were in regions 160-218 and 743-854. Conclusions about previously exposed vaccinees are limited, since just six AZD1222 recipients were seropositive for SARS-CoV-2 at baseline. The 56-69-year group was small, and its depth increase did not reach significance, likely because of low power.

CDR1 and CDR2 (SGHKS, YYEKEE) derive from the germline V gene (reference sequence). Spanning cysteine to phenylalanine, the CDR3 consists of 15 amino acids. Only the CDR3 DNA is retained, 45 bases long and in frame from the first base. V is reduced by 1 base and J by 6 bases, leaving a spacing of 16 bases between them. The time point label corresponds to: baseline before first vaccination. Vaccinee samples were obtained from the UK trials COV001 and COV002, which included a single-blind randomized controlled phase 2/3 trial of AZD1222 (ChAdOx1 nCoV-19) in healthy adults. For TCRbeta chain sequencing, PBMC samples from trial participants were taken at day 0 and at day 28 after the second dose. The CDR3 regions of human TCRbeta chains were subjected to immunosequencing. As for the authors' bioinformatics: Repertoire TCRs were matched against a reference library of SARS-CoV-2-specific TCRs generated with the MIRA antigen-specificity platform. Breadth was defined as the fraction of unique TCRs that were SARS-CoV-2-associated, and depth was defined as the fraction of total T cells that were SARS-CoV-2-associated. Using the MIRA data, each spike-specific TCR was mapped to the spike region that the TCR reacts to and placed in a CD4 or CD8 class. Log10-transformed breadth and depth values were compared by one-way ANOVA with Sidak's multiple comparisons tests. TCRdb took over this immuneACCESS table, retaining in-frame rearrangements with V and J assigned. Such tables are incomplete; in checked studies, under half of the missing clones stem from an unresolved V gene, and the remainder is unexplained. That table is the source of V, J and clone size, and D and trimming were worked out from the DNA. This sample lists 30,000 to 35,000 clones; about nine tenths were detected once. Under 50% of the sample comes from the top ten.

In regard to this clone: It has no known antigen specificity. Per-base quality was not reported, and no clone a single base away is much larger than it.

The chain employs TRBV5-5 and TRBJ1-1; the D gene cannot be resolved reliably. This sample comprised peripheral blood, obtained on day 0 of AZD1222 vaccination. The TCR sequence derives from an adult in good health. This receptor has the CDR3 CASSLPRTPGAEAFF. The DNA reads TGTGCCAGCAGCTTGCCACGGACCCCTGGCGCTGAAGCTTTCTTT.